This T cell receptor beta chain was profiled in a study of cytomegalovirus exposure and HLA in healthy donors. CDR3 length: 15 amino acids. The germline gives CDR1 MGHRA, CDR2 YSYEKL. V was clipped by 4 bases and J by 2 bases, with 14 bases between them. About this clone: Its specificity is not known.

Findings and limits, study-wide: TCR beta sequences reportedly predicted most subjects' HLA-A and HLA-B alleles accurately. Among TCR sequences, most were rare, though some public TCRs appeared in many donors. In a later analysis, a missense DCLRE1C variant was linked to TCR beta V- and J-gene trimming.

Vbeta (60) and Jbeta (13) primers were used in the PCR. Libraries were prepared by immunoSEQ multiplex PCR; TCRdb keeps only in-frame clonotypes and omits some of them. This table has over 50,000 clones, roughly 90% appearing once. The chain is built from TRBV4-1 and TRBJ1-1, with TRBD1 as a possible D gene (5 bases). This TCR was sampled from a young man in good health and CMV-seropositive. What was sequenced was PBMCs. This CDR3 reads CASSLLGHTNTEAFF. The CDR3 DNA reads TGCGCCAGCAGCCTATTAGGACACACAAACACTGAAGCTTTCTTT.